There are a few counts of the clone carrying this T cell receptor beta chain. Its target is not known. The sample originates from a study of cytomegalovirus exposure and HLA in healthy donors. Study-level results: V segments that were indistinguishable, TRBV6-2 and TRBV6-3 among them, were omitted from analysis. The Asian-associated ancestry cluster reportedly had fewer N-insertions than the roughly 670-donor mean in a later analysis. Across donors, presence/absence analyses took sequencing depth to be roughly uniform. The likely explanation for a cluster of highly shared sequence variants was sequencing artifact.

It was with 60 Vbeta and 13 Jbeta primers that the PCR ran. Measured with immunoSEQ multiplex PCR; TCRdb has only the in-frame clones, and not every one. The sample has more than 150,000 clones; 84% are singletons. There are 17 residues in the CDR3. Germline loops: CDR1 MGHDK, CDR2 SYGVNS. Trimming removed 4 bases from V and 3 bases from J, with 21 bases in between. The TCR originated in a girl aged 2-10 years in good health and CMV-seropositive. Sequenced material: PBMCs. The chain employs TRBV25-1 and TRBJ1-1, with D maybe TRBD1 (5 bases). DNA of the CDR3: TGTGCCAGCAGTGGCGGCAGGGTAAGGAGTTTGTACACTGAAGCTTTCTTT. Translated: CASSGGRVRSLYTEAFF.